Listed here is a single TCR beta chain. The antigen remains undetermined. This specimen belongs to a study of T cells in Graves' hyperthyroidism and ophthalmopathy. Study outcomes and limitations: The model's output predicted ophthalmopathy at a median of roughly 6 months prior to onset.

Template material for amplifying TCR beta CDR3 regions consisted of RNA transcripts. The primer set for the first-round RT-PCR of the TCR CDR3 was HTBI. TCRdb itself ran the multiplex PCR reads through MiXCR, one entry per CDR3 protein. The sample shows approximately 700,000 distinct CDR3 sequences, less than 20% of them seen only once. It was uncontrolled infection, other autoimmune disease, pregnancy or lactation that excluded patients. The study based diagnoses on clinical symptoms, serum thyroxine and TRAb, thyroid ultrasound and orbital computed tomography. V gave up 2 bases and J gave up 3 bases, with 8 bases separating them. The CDR3 consists of 13 residues. Germline V CDR1 and CDR2: MNHEY, SVGEGT.

This rearrangement joins TRBV6-2 or TRBV6-3 to TRBJ2-7; no reliable D call. The receptor comes from a man aged 18 to 30 with Graves' hyperthyroidism. Material for sequencing was blood. The CDR3 nucleotides are TGTGCCAGCAGTTACCACACCATCTACGAGCAGTACTTC. Its protein is CASSYHTIYEQYF.